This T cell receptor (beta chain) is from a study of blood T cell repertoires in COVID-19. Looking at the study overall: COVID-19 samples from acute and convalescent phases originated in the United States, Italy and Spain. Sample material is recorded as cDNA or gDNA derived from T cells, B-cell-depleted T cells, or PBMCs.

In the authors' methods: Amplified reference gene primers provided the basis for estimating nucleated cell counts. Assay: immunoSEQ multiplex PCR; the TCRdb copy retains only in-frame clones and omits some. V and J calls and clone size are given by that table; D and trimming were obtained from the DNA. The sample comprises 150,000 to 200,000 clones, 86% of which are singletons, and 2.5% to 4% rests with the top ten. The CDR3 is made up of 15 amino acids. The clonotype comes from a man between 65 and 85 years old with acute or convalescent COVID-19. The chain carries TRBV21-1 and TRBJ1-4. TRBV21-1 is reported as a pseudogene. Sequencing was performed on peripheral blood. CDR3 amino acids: CASSKVGVSSEKLFF. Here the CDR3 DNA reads TGTGCCAGCAGCAAAGTCGGGGTTTCGAGCGAAAAACTGTTTTTT.